This T cell receptor (beta chain) was found in a study of cytomegalovirus exposure and HLA in healthy donors. In the study overall: When fewer than 500 donors were genotyped, 81% of them were found to fall in the Caucasian-associated ancestry cluster. General study findings and limits: From TCR beta sequences, most subjects' HLA-A and HLA-B alleles were reportedly predicted accurately.

About this clone: Its target is not known.

The CDR3 has 16 amino acids. CDR1 and CDR2 (germline): SGHDT, YYEEEE. V was pared by 4 bases and J by 3 bases, with 10 bases of the junction left unmatched. Both 60 Vbeta primers and 13 Jbeta primers went into the PCR. Sequencing was performed with immunoSEQ multiplex PCR; in TCRdb, only in-frame clones are kept and a portion is missing. The sample lists 30,000 to 40,000 clones, 65% to 70% seen once, with over 9.5% in the top ten. Source material: PBMCs. The chain recombines TRBV5-6 with TRBJ2-1; TRBD2 matches 7 bases. This TCR was sampled from a man aged 40-55 years in good health and CMV-seropositive. CDR3 sequence reads: CASSPALGGGYNEQFF. CDR3 bases: TGTGCCAGCAGCCCGGCCTTAGGCGGGGGCTACAATGAGCAGTTCTTC.